The 10 T cell receptor beta chains below come from one sample, sequenced in a study of early T cells in non-severe SARS-CoV-2 infection (dated by TCRdb to the early 2020s). Receptor libraries were prepared by 5' RACE. Instrument on record: NextSeq 500. TCRdb redid the processing of the public reads, applying fastp at Q25 and MiXCR, and retained in-frame beta chains. Each entry merges the rows of one CDR3 protein and shows their most common DNA and genes. This sample has 60,000 or so distinct CDR3 sequences in its table, and roughly 13% of those were observed once. The ten largest make up approximately 10% of the sample. Sequenced: whole blood. The receptors shown here come from an adult who was a healthcare worker with PCR-confirmed SARS-CoV-2 infection or an uninfected control (not recorded which).

A few counts support this clonotype. The gene calls are TRBV2 and TRBJ1-5, with D hard to call. Per the germline V gene, CDR1 is SNHLY and CDR2 is FYNNEI. Trimming removed 4 bases from V and 7 bases from J, with 14 bases in between. The CDR3 extends over 14 amino acids. The CDR3: CASSAGVVVQPQHF. As DNA, the CDR3 is TGTGCCAGCAGTGCCGGGGTCGTGGTACAGCCCCAGCATTTT.

The chain couples TRBV29-1 to TRBJ2-7, with 13 bases identical to TRBD2. Per the germline V gene, CDR1 is SQVTM and CDR2 is ANQGSEA. The CDR3 covers 18 residues. The junction had 14 bases not matched to a gene; V was cut back by 4 bases and J by 2 bases. This CDR3 is CSVGGQGGLAGPTYEQYF. The CDR3 DNA reads as TGCAGCGTTGGCGGACAGGGGGGACTAGCGGGACCTACCTACGAGCAGTACTTC.

There are a few counts of this clonotype. The V and J genes are TRBV12-3 or TRBV12-4 and TRBJ2-3, with 10 bases aligning to TRBD2. V trimming: 8 bases; J trimming: 0 bases; junction bases outside the gene matches: 14. There are 18 residues in the CDR3. The CDR3 bases are TGTGCCAGCCAGGGGAGTCTAGCGGGAGAAGTAAGCACAGATACGCAGTATTTT. Translated: CASQGSLAGEVSTDTQYF.

The chain uses TRBV7-2 and TRBJ2-7; D unresolved. CDR3 length: 13 residues. CDR1 and CDR2 from the germline V gene are SGHTA and FQGNSA. Trimming pared 5 bases from V and 2 bases from J, leaving 10 bases between. The CDR3 is CASSLLQAYEQYF. The CDR3 bases are TGTGCCAGCAGCCTACTTCAGGCCTACGAGCAGTACTTC.

The rearrangement uses TRBV10-1 and TRBJ2-7; D gene unclear. Looked up from germline, CDR1 is WNHNN and CDR2 is SYGVQD (reference sequence). Trimming removed 8 bases from V and 5 bases from J, with 10 bases in between. The CDR3 covers 11 residues. The CDR3 reads CASVGRNEQYF. CDR3 nucleotide sequence: TGCGCCAGCGTCGGACGAAACGAGCAGTACTTC.

This sequence joins TRBV19 and TRBJ1-5; TRBD1 aligns across 7 bases. With 6 bases clipped from V and 0 bases from J, the junction kept 11 bases outside the gene matches. CDR1 and CDR2 from the germline V gene are LNHDA and SQIVND (reference sequence). CDR3 length equals 17 residues. The CDR3 here is CASSPKPGQNSNQPQHF. The CDR3 DNA follows: TGTGCCAGTAGCCCCAAACCGGGACAGAATAGCAATCAGCCCCAGCATTTT.

At least ten counts were recorded for this clonotype. The chain joins TRBV21-1 to TRBJ2-5; the DNA was not used to check the table's D call, TRBD1. TRBV21-1 is reported as a pseudogene. This CDR3 is 15 amino acids long. The CDR3 DNA reads as TGTGCCAGCAGCAAAGAATCGGCCTTAGGGGCGACCCAGTACTTC. Its protein product is CASSKESALGATQYF.

The chain is built from TRBV9 and TRBJ2-7; 8 bases align to TRBD2. CDR3 length: 14 amino acids. V gave up 0 bases and J gave up 4 bases; unmatched junction bases: 3. Germline V gene lookup returns CDR1 SGDLS and CDR2 YYNGEE. CDR3 amino acids: CASSVAAGDYEQYF. Here the CDR3 DNA reads TGTGCCAGCAGCGTAGCAGCGGGAGATTACGAGCAGTACTTC.

This chain connects TRBV6-2 or TRBV6-3 to TRBJ2-2, with TRBD1 matching 9 bases. Trimming at V came to 2 bases and at J to 5 bases, leaving 3 bases not matched to a gene. The V gene's germline CDR1 is MNHEY and CDR2 SVGEGT. The CDR3 is 15 amino acids. Here the CDR3 DNA reads TGTGCCAGCAGTTACACAGGGGGCTTTACCGGGGAGCTGTTTTTT. Encoded protein: CASSYTGGFTGELFF.

This clonotype was recorded at least ten times. DNA of the CDR3: TGTGCCAGCAGTGTCGCAGGGTATCAGTTCTTC. Protein: CASSVAGYQFF. The V call is TRBV6-1, the J call TRBJ2-1; TRBD1 might be the D (5 bases). The V end was cut by 4 bases, the J end by 13 bases, with 11 bases between. Looked up from germline, CDR1 is MNHNS and CDR2 is SASEGT. The CDR3 spans 11 residues.